This is a list of T cell receptor beta chains from one sample in a study of blood T cell repertoires in COVID-19. Profiled with immunoSEQ multiplex PCR; TCRdb holds only in-frame clones, not every one. This table has fewer than 400,000 clones, over 75% appearing once. The sequencing sample was made of PBMCs or T cells enriched from blood (not recorded which). The receptors stem from a man aged 25 to 40 who had recovered from COVID-19. CDR3s include the opening cysteine and the closing phenylalanine or tryptophan. A D gene is named only where the DNA matches it firmly. Some rows have no size entry. The others give once, few or many, or a class for an expanded clone.

d_call	v_call	j_call	clone_size	cdr3_nt	cdr3_aa
TRBD1	TRBV29-1	TRBJ2-2	-	TGCAGCGTTGTGCAGGGGGCGAACACCGGGGAGCTGTTTTTT	CSVVQGANTGELFF
-	TRBV7-2	TRBJ1-1	once	TGTGCCAGCAGCTTAAACTGGGGGGCTGAAGCTTTCTTT	CASSLNWGAEAFF
TRBD2	TRBV5-1	TRBJ2-2	-	TGCGCCAGCAGATCAGCGGGGGGGCGTGCCTCTACCGGGGAGCTGTTTTTT	CASRSAGGRASTGELFF
-	TRBV11-3	TRBJ2-7	-	TGTGCCAGCAGCCGTATAGGGGTTGCCTACGAGCAGTACTTC	CASSRIGVAYEQYF
-	TRBV6-5	TRBJ2-7	few	TGTGCCAGCAGTTACCCAAGCGGTCACGAGCAGTACTTC	CASSYPSGHEQYF
-	TRBV2	TRBJ1-1	few	TGTGCCAGCATTTCGACGGCCGGGACTGAAGCTTTCTTT	CASISTAGTEAFF
TRBD1	TRBV19	TRBJ2-4	-	TGTGCCAGTAGTATAGTCCCCGACAGGGCAAAAAACATTCAGTACTTC	CASSIVPDRAKNIQYF
-	TRBV30	TRBJ1-3	-	TGTGCCCGGACATCGGGCTCTGGAAACACCATATATTTT	CARTSGSGNTIYF
-	TRBV13	TRBJ2-1	-	TGTGCCAGCAGCCTGGAGGGGGCCGATAATGAGCAGTTCTTC	CASSLEGADNEQFF
TRBD1	TRBV5-6	TRBJ1-1	few	TGTGCCAGCAGCTTGAACGTACTCCGGGACAGGGGAACTTTCTTT	CASSLNVLRDRGTFF